This paragraph reports one T cell receptor beta chain. Original methodology: The authors estimated nucleated cell counts from reference gene primer amplification. The assay was immunoSEQ multiplex PCR, and TCRdb's table has in-frame clones only and misses some. V and J calls plus clone size are reproduced from that table; the DNA served to infer D and trimming. The sample holds some 50,000 clones; 75% to 90% are singletons and the top ten take about 3%. The entry originates in a study of blood T cell repertoires in COVID-19. Study details: The study drew acute and convalescent COVID-19 samples from the United States, Italy and Spain. The analysed material was cDNA or gDNA that came from T cells, B-cell-depleted T cells, or PBMCs.

The V end lost 6 bases, the J end lost 5 bases, and 10 bases lay between the germline ends. CDR1 LGHDT and CDR2 YNNKEL come from the germline V gene (reference sequence). This CDR3 is built from 12 residues. The material sequenced was peripheral blood. V usage is TRBV3-1 (or the pseudogene TRBV3-2) and J usage is TRBJ2-5; TRBD2 might be the D (6 bases). The source of this sequence is a human donor in a cohort sampled during active COVID-19. The CDR3 spells CASSSAGETQYF. The CDR3 DNA sequence: TGTGCCAGCAGTTCAGCGGGTGAGACCCAGTACTTC.